Listed below are T cell receptor beta chains from one sample, sequenced in a study of CD8 T cells in Susac syndrome. TCRdb ran MiXCR on the immunoSEQ multiplex PCR reads and lists one entry per CDR3 protein. The table has about 150,000 distinct CDR3 sequences, just over 90% seen once; the top ten hold 0.065% to 0.085%. Source material: CD4+ T cells from PBMCs. The receptors were sampled from a human donor in good health. Each CDR3 is given with its conserved first and last residue. The D gene is left open where the match is weak.

TRBV3-1	TRBJ2-2	NA	CASRHDYHNTGELFF
TRBV11-2	TRBJ1-5	NA	CASSLAGAEPQHF
TRBV29-1	TRBJ1-1	TRBD1	CSVARQGPNTEAFF
TRBV25-1	TRBJ2-7	NA	CASSEAKWPALLKQYF
TRBV24-1	TRBJ2-5	TRBD2	CATTRLAGTQETQYF
TRBV5-4	TRBJ2-3	TRBD2	CASSPAGSGGGDTQYF
TRBV28	TRBJ1-5	NA	CASRFSTWNSNQPQHF
TRBV29-1	TRBJ2-5	NA	CSVEDGAETQYF
TRBV13	TRBJ2-3	NA	CASQRQRLADTQYF
TRBV29-1	TRBJ2-5	NA	CSVASGGAQETQYF
TRBV20-1	TRBJ2-2	NA	CSATQGYAGELFF
TRBV3-1	TRBJ2-2	NA	CASSQAYSGNTGELFF
TRBV7-9	TRBJ2-7	TRBD2	CASSFLAGVEEQYF
TRBV5-1	TRBJ2-2	NA	CATSGLSTGELFF
TRBV24-1	TRBJ1-2	NA	CATSDSTFSRGANYGYTF
TRBV29-1	TRBJ1-2	NA	CSVTMGVSHLYGYTF
TRBV30	TRBJ1-2	NA	CAWSPGWGYTF
TRBV2	TRBJ1-5	NA	CASSETQGYNQPQHF
TRBV9	TRBJ1-2	NA	CASSVGGDLNYGYTF
TRBV5-1	TRBJ2-7	TRBD1	CASSGQGPEEQYF
TRBV7-2	TRBJ1-1	TRBD1	CASSKGQGESEAFF
TRBV7-2	TRBJ1-1	TRBD1	CASSSYGGGGAEAFF
TRBV14	TRBJ1-2	NA	CASSPRGGDGYTF
TRBV18	TRBJ1-1	NA	CASSDTGTSMNREAFF
TRBV3-1	TRBJ1-5	NA	CASSQGAAGSNQPQHF
TRBV10-3	TRBJ2-7	NA	CAISEGVVLPGGSYEQYF
TRBV7-2	TRBJ2-3	NA	CASSLEGGHTDTQYF
TRBV24-1	TRBJ1-2	NA	CATSDLDRTYGYTF
TRBV20-1	TRBJ1-5	NA	CSAGNPSNQPQHF
TRBV6-5	TRBJ2-2	NA	CASSTRPGELFF
TRBV3-1	TRBJ2-1	NA	CASSQRAAQFF
TRBV5-1	TRBJ2-1	NA	CASSLWRAREQFF
TRBV28	TRBJ2-7	NA	CASSFPGTPHEQYF
TRBV24-1	TRBJ1-5	NA	CATSDGNQPQHF
TRBV14	TRBJ1-1	NA	CASSPRGRSNTEAFF
TRBV6-2/TRBV6-3	TRBJ1-1	TRBD1	CASSYTANRGLSEAFF
TRBV28	TRBJ1-2	NA	CASSRQRGYTF
TRBV20-1	TRBJ1-2	TRBD1	CSARGTGADYGYTF
TRBV6-2/TRBV6-3	TRBJ2-3	NA	CASSDYPSTDTQYF
TRBV6-2/TRBV6-3	TRBJ2-2	NA	CASSPRSDGELFF
TRBV7-9	TRBJ2-7	TRBD1	CASSSDRGYEQYF
TRBV5-1	TRBJ2-3	NA	CASTLKGGYTDTQYF